Given below is one T cell receptor (beta chain) in context. Donor samples were obtained from healthy Caucasian individuals from Russia, aged about 6 to 100. Each donor gave around 9.6 milliliters of peripheral blood. Next came a second PCR, run for roughly 6 to 11 cycles, which used a sample-barcoded 5' primer along with a J-beta primer mix. TCRdb analysed the 5' RACE reads with MiXCR anew, one entry per CDR3 protein. The sample has over 1,300,000 distinct CDR3 sequences; approximately 59% are singletons. Germline V CDR1 and CDR2: ENHRY, SYGVKD. V lost 8 bases and J 5 bases, leaving 15 bases between the germline ends. This CDR3 is 13 amino acids long. The data originate from a study of blood T cells in healthy people across ages.

This receptor was identified in a man between 18 and 35 years old in good health. The chain carries TRBV10-3 and TRBJ2-5, with D perhaps matching TRBD1 (5 bases). Sequenced sample: blood. The CDR3: CAIGADRSETQYF. The CDR3 nucleotides are TGTGCCATCGGGGCGGACCGATCGGAGACCCAGTACTTC.